Described below is a single T cell receptor beta chain sequence and its context. This record belongs to a study of early T cells in non-severe SARS-CoV-2 infection. V gave up 4 bases and J gave up 0 bases, with 13 bases separating them. There are 15 residues in the CDR3. Per germline, CDR1 LGHDT and CDR2 YNNKEL (reference sequence). Tagging with unique molecular identifiers was applied to individual cDNA molecules. TCRdb passed the 5' RACE reads through MiXCR, listing each CDR3 protein once. The table has some 82,000 distinct CDR3 sequences, 6% to 7% seen once. The sample consisted of whole blood. The source of this sequence is an adult who was a healthcare worker with PCR-confirmed SARS-CoV-2 infection or an uninfected control (not recorded which). The V call is TRBV3-1, the J call TRBJ2-7, with D tentatively TRBD1 or TRBD2 (5 bases each). Here the CDR3 reads CASSRPGRISYEQYF. The CDR3 DNA reads as TGTGCCAGCAGCCGTCCGGGACGGATCTCCTACGAGCAGTACTTC.